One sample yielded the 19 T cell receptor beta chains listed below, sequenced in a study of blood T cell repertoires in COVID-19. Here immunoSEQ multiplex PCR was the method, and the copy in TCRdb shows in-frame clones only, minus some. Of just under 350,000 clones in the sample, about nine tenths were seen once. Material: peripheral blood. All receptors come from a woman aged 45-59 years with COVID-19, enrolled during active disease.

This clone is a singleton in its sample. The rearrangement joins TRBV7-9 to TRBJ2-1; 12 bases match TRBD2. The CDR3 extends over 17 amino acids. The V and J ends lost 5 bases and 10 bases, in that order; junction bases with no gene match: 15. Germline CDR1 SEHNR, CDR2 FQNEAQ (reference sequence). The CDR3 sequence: CASSNWTSGVPPGEQFF. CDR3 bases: TGTGCCAGCAGCAATTGGACTAGCGGGGTCCCCCCGGGGGAGCAGTTCTTC. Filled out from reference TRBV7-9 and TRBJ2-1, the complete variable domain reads DTGVSQNPRHKITKRGQNVTFRCDPISEHNRLYWYRQTLGQGPEFLTYFQNEAQLEKSRLLSDRFSAERPKGSFSTLEIQRTEQGDSAMYLCASSNWTSGVPPGEQFFGPGTRLTVL.

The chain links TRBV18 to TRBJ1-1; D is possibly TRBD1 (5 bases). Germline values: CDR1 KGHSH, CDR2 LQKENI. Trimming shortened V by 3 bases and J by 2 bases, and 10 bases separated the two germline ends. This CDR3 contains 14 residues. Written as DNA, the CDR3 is TGTGCCAGCTCACCGGACATGACCAACACTGAAGCTTTCTTT. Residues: CASSPDMTNTEAFF.

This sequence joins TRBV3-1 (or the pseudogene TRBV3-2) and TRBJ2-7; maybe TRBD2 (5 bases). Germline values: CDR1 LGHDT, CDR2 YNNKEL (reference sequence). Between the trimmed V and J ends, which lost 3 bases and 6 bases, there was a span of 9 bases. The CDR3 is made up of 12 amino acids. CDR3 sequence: CASSQDSREQYF. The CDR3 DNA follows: TGTGCCAGCAGCCAGGACTCCCGCGAGCAGTACTTC.

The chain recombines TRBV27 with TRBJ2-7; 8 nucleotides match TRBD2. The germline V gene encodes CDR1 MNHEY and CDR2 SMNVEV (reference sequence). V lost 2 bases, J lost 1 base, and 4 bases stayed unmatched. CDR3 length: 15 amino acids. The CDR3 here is CASSLIGGGSYEQYF. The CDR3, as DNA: TGTGCCAGCAGTTTAATCGGCGGGGGGTCCTACGAGCAGTACTTC.

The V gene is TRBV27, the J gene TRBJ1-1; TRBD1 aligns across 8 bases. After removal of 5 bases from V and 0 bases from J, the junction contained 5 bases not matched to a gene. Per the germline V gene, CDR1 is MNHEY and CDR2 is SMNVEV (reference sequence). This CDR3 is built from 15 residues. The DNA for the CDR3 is TGTGCCAGCAGTCAGGGGGCTACTATGAACACTGAAGCTTTCTTT. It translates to CASSQGATMNTEAFF.

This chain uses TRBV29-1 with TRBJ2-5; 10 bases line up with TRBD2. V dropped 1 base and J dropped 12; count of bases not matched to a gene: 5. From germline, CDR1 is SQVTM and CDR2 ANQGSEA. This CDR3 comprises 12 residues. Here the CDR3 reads CSVEVAGGQEYF. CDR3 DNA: TGCAGCGTTGAAGTAGCGGGAGGCCAAGAGTACTTC. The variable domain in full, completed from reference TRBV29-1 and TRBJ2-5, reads SAVISQKPSRDICQRGTSLTIQCQVDSQVTMMFWYRQQPGQSLTLIATANQGSEATYESGFVIDKFPISRPNLTFSTLTVSNMSPEDSSIYLCSVEVAGGQEYFGPGTRLLVL.

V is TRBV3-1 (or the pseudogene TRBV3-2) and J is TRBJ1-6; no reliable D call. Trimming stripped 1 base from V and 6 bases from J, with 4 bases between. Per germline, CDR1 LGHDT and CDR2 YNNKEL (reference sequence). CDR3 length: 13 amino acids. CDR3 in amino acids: CASSQGVNSPLHF. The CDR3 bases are TGTGCCAGCAGCCAAGGCGTTAATTCACCCCTCCACTTT.

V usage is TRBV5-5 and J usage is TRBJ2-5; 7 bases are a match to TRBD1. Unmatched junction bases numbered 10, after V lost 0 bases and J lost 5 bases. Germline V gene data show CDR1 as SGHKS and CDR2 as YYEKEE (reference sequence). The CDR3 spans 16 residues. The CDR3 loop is CASSLDRGRSGETQYF. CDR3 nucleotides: TGTGCCAGCAGCTTGGATAGGGGGCGGAGTGGGGAGACCCAGTACTTC.

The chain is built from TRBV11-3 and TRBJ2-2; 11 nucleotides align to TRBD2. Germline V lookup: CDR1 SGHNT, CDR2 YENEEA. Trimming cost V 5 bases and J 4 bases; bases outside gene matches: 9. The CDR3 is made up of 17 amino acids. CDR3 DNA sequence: TGTGCCAGCAGCCCCTTCGAAGGACTAGCGGGCACCGGGGAGCTGTTTTTT. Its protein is CASSPFEGLAGTGELFF.

The CDR3 DNA sequence: TGTGCCAGCAGCTTGGACAGGTCCTTAACTGAAGCTTTCTTT. This translates into CASSLDRSLTEAFF. The chain employs TRBV5-6 and TRBJ1-1, with D perhaps matching TRBD1 (5 bases). The CDR3 totals 14 residues. Germline V CDR1 and CDR2: SGHDT, YYEEEE. V shed 0 bases and J shed 5 bases, with 11 bases lying between them.

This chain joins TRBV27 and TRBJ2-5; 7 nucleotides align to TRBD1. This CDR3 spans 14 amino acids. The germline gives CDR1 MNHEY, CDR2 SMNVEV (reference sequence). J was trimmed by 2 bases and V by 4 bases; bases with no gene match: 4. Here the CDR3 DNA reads TGTGCCAGCAGTTCCGGGACAGAACAAGAGACCCAGTACTTC. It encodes CASSSGTEQETQYF.

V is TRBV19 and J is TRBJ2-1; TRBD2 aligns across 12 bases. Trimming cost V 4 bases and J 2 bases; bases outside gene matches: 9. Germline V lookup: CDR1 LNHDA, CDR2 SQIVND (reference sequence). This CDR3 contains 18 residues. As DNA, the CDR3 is TGTGCCAGTAGTACTGCAGGACTAGCGGGAACCACCTACAATGAGCAGTTCTTC. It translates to CASSTAGLAGTTYNEQFF.

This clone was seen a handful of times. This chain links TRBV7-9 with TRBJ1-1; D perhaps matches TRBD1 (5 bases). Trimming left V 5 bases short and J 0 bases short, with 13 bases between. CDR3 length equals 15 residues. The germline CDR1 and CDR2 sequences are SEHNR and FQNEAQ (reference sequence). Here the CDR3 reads CASSPQGGLNTEAFF. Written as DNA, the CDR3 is TGTGCCAGCAGCCCCCAGGGAGGATTGAACACTGAAGCTTTCTTT.

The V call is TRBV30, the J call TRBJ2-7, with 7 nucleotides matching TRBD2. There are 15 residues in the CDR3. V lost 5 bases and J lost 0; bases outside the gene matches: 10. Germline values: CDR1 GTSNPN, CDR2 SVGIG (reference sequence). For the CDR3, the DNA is TGTGCCTGGGGGAGGGGACTGGGTCTCTCCTACGAGCAGTACTTC. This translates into CAWGRGLGLSYEQYF.

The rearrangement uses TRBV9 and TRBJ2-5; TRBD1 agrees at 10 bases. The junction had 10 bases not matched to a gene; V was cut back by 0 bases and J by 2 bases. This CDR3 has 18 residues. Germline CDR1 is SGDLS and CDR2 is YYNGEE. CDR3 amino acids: CASSVGGSTGGGQETQYF. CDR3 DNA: TGTGCCAGCAGCGTAGGTGGGTCGACAGGGGGCGGGCAAGAGACCCAGTACTTC.

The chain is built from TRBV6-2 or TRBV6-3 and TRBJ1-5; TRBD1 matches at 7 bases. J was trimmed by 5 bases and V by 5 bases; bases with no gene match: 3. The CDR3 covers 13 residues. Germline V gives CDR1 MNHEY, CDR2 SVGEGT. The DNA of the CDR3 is TGTGCCAGCAGTCCAGGGGGGTATCAGCCCCAGCATTTT. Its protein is CASSPGGYQPQHF.

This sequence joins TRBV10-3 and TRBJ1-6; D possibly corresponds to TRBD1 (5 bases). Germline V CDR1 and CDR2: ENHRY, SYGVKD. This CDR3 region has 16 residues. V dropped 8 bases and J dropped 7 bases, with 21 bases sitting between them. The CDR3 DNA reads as TGTGCCATCTCTACTTACGGGACTCTTCAGAATTCACCCCTCCACTTT. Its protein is CAISTYGTLQNSPLHF.

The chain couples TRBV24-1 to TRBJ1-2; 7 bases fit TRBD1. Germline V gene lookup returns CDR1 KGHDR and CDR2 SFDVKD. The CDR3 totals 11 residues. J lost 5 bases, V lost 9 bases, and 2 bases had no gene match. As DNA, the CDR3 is TGTGCCACCTCAGGGGGTTATGGCTACACCTTC. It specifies CATSGGYGYTF.

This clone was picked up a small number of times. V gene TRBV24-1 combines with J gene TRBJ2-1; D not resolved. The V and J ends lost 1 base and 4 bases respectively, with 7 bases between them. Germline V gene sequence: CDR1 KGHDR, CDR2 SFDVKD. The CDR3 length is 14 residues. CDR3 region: CATSDFSLYNEQFF. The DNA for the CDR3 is TGTGCCACCAGTGATTTTTCCTTATACAATGAGCAGTTCTTC.